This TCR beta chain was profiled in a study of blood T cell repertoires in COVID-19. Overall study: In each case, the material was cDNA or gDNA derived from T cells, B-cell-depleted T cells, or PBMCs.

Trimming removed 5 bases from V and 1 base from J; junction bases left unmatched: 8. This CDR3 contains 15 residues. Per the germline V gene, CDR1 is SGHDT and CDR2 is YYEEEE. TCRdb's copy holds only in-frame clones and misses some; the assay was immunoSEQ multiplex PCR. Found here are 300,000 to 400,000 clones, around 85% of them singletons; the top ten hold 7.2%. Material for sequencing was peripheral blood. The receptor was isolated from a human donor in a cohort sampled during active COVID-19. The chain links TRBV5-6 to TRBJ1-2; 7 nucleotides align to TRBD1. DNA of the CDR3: TGTGCCAGCAGAATTACAGGGGCCAATAACTATGGCTACACCTTC. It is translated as CASRITGANNYGYTF.